These T cell receptor beta chains were read from a single sample in a study of T cells in Graves' hyperthyroidism and ophthalmopathy. Each CDR3 protein is one row after TCRdb ran MiXCR on the multiplex PCR reads. The top ten clones hold 40% of a sample with more than 300,000 distinct CDR3 sequences, around 18% of them seen once. The sample was blood. These receptors all come from a man between 18 and 29 years old with Graves' ophthalmopathy. CDR3s include the opening cysteine and the closing phenylalanine or tryptophan. The order of the fields is CDR3 DNA, CDR3 protein, D gene, V gene, J gene, clone size. D genes are given only for firm matches. Size is stated for part of the rows, as once, few or many counts, or as a class when the clone is expanded.

TGTGCCAGCAGCTTAGACTCCGGGGAAAGACACTATGGCTACACCTTC,CASSLDSGERHYGYTF,NA,TRBV5-8,TRBJ1-2,many
TGTGCCGGCATTGGCTACTTGGGGGGGGAGCTGTTTTTT,CAGIGYLGGELFF,NA,TRBV2,TRBJ2-2,NA
TGTGCCAGCAGCCAGCCCCATTCACCCCTCCACTTT,CASSQPHSPLHF,NA,TRBV7-8,TRBJ1-6,many
TGTGCCAGCAGCTTTCAAGGGAGTCAGCCCCAGCATTTT,CASSFQGSQPQHF,NA,TRBV7-2,TRBJ1-5,many
TGCGCCAGCAGCTTGGATCGGGTGGGTAGGAAAGCTTTCTTT,CASSLDRVGRKAFF,NA,TRBV5-1,TRBJ1-1,many
TGTGCCAGCAGTTTAGACAGATTGATGAACACTGAAGCTTTCTTT,CASSLDRLMNTEAFF,NA,TRBV27,TRBJ1-1,many
TGCAGTGCTTCCCGCGTAACTAGCTCCTCCTACAATGAGCAGTTCTTC,CSASRVTSSSYNEQFF,NA,TRBV20-1,TRBJ2-1,NA
TGCGCCAGCAGCCAAGAAGGTAGGGAGAGACGTGAAGCTTTCTTT,CASSQEGRERREAFF,NA,TRBV4-1,TRBJ1-1,few
TGTGCCAGCTCACCTGCGCAGATAGGAGCCGCCTACGAGCAGTACTTC,CASSPAQIGAAYEQYF,NA,TRBV18,TRBJ2-7,many
TGTGCCAGTAGTATAGAGTTTCAGCCCCAGCATTTT,CASSIEFQPQHF,NA,TRBV19,TRBJ1-5,few
TGTGCCAGCAGCTTAACCGATCACTCCTACGAGCAGTACTTC,CASSLTDHSYEQYF,NA,TRBV7-9,TRBJ2-7,many
TGTGCCAGCAGCTCGATAGCGGGGGGGACCGGGGAGCTGTTTTTT,CASSSIAGGTGELFF,TRBD2,TRBV7-9,TRBJ2-2,NA
TGTGCCAGCAGCTACAGACTAGCGGTTAGCACAGATACGCAGTATTTT,CASSYRLAVSTDTQYF,TRBD2,TRBV3-1,TRBJ2-3,many
TGTGCCAGCAGTCCACAGGACGGATCAAATGAAAAACTGTTTTTT,CASSPQDGSNEKLFF,NA,TRBV28,TRBJ1-4,many
TGTGCCAGCACCAAGTCCTGGGGCCGGGCCGAGCAGTACTTC,CASTKSWGRAEQYF,NA,TRBV6-1,TRBJ2-7,few
TGTGCCAGCAGTAGTTTTTCTGAGAATCAGCCCCAGCATTTT,CASSSFSENQPQHF,NA,TRBV6-1,TRBJ1-5,many
TGTGCCAGCAGCCTACTGAGGACCCCTTACGAGCAGTACTTC,CASSLLRTPYEQYF,NA,TRBV12-3/TRBV12-4,TRBJ2-7,many
TGTGCCAGCAGCGTAGACCAGGGTAACACCGGGGAGCTGTTTTTT,CASSVDQGNTGELFF,NA,TRBV9,TRBJ2-2,NA
TGTGCCAGCACCAGGGACAGCAAACTCTCCTACGAGCAGTACTTC,CASTRDSKLSYEQYF,TRBD1,TRBV11-2,TRBJ2-7,many
TGTGCCAGCAGTCCCGGACTGAAGACTGAAGCTTTCTTT,CASSPGLKTEAFF,NA,TRBV12-3/TRBV12-4,TRBJ1-1,many
TGTGCCAGCAGCGTCCTAGCGGCAGATACGCAGTATTTT,CASSVLAADTQYF,TRBD2,TRBV9,TRBJ2-3,few
TGTGCCAGCAGCCACGGGGGGGGAAGCAACCCCTACGAGCAGTACTTC,CASSHGGGSNPYEQYF,TRBD2,TRBV7-9,TRBJ2-7,few
TGTGCCAGCAGCTTAGATCCCCCCGGGACACCCTCCTACGAGCAGTACTTC,CASSLDPPGTPSYEQYF,NA,TRBV11-2,TRBJ2-7,many
TGTGCCAGCAGCTTGGACCGGCCGAGCTCCTATAATTCACCCCTCCACTTT,CASSLDRPSSYNSPLHF,NA,TRBV12-3/TRBV12-4,TRBJ1-6,few
TGTGCCACCAGCAGAGTCCTGACCGGGACAGGGTTTGAGCAGCCCCAGCATTTT,CATSRVLTGTGFEQPQHF,TRBD1,TRBV15,TRBJ1-5,many
TGTGCCAGCAGTTTGAGGATCTCGAACACTGAAGCTTTCTTT,CASSLRISNTEAFF,NA,TRBV6-1,TRBJ1-1,many
TGTGCCAGCACCACCGGGGGGCTCGCCTCCTACGAGCAGTACTTC,CASTTGGLASYEQYF,NA,TRBV6-1,TRBJ2-7,few
TGTGCCAGCCGACTCTACTGGACTAGCGGGGGAAATGAGCAGTTCTTC,CASRLYWTSGGNEQFF,TRBD2,TRBV12-3/TRBV12-4,TRBJ2-1,many
TGCAGTGCTAGAGAAGCGGGGTATAATGGAGATACGCAGTATTTT,CSAREAGYNGDTQYF,TRBD2,TRBV20-1,TRBJ2-3,NA
TGCGCCAGCAGCGGAGGGGGGGCCGACTATGGCTACACCTTC,CASSGGGADYGYTF,NA,TRBV5-1,TRBJ1-2,many
TGTGCCAGCACCAAACGACAGGGAGGACGGAGCAATCAGCCCCAGCATTTT,CASTKRQGGRSNQPQHF,TRBD1,TRBV28,TRBJ1-5,NA
TGTGCCAGCAGGCCCTGGGACAGGGGACACAAAGAGACCCAGTACTTC,CASRPWDRGHKETQYF,TRBD1,TRBV7-8,TRBJ2-5,many
TGTGCCAGCAGCTTACCCGGTACAGTACCCGAGCAGTACTTC,CASSLPGTVPEQYF,NA,TRBV7-9,TRBJ2-7,many
TGTGCCAGCAGTGAACAGGCGGGGGAGCAGTACTTC,CASSEQAGEQYF,NA,TRBV2,TRBJ2-7,many
TGTGCCAGTAGTCCCCATATCTGGTGGATCTATGGCTACACCTTC,CASSPHIWWIYGYTF,NA,TRBV19,TRBJ1-2,once
TGTGCCAGCAGGCCGGACGGACCGGATACGCAGTATTTT,CASRPDGPDTQYF,NA,TRBV7-2,TRBJ2-3,many
TGTGCCAGCAGCCAAGTCTCACGGACAGGCACAGATACGCAGTATTTT,CASSQVSRTGTDTQYF,NA,TRBV3-1,TRBJ2-3,NA